This T cell receptor beta chain was recorded in a study of tissue T cells after allogeneic stem cell transplantation. This clone was seen only a few times. Its antigen remains unidentified. Gene names denote mouse genes. The CDR3 is cut off 1 residue early in the read; its end comes from the germline J gene. Noted time point: mouse harvest day 7 after allogeneic transplant. Tail vein injection delivered 10^7 T-cell-depleted bone marrow cells and 10^6 splenic CD5+ T cells. Tissues came from B6→BALB/c major-mismatch GVHD mice at day 7 or 14. Findings and limits, study-wide: Anatomically similar tissues had similar TCR repertoires within each patient. Blood and spleen captured only part of the tissue TCR repertoire.

Produced via immunoSEQ multiplex PCR; TCRdb's table is partial and in-frame only. There are several thousand clones in the sample; less than 60% occur only once, and around 7% lies in the top ten. The CDR3 consists of 15 residues. CDR1 KGHTA and CDR2 FQNQQP come from the germline V gene. This clonotype originated in a female BALB/c mouse given C57BL/6 T cells with graft-versus-host disease after an allogeneic hematopoietic cell transplant. The sample taken for sequencing was gut tissue. The gene calls are TRBV23 and TRBJ2-4; no DNA check was done on the table's D call, TRBD1. The CDR3 sequence: CSSSQSTSGQNTLYF. Incomplete CDR3 DNA: TGCTCCAGCAGTCAATCGACAAGCGGTCAAAACACCTTGTAC.